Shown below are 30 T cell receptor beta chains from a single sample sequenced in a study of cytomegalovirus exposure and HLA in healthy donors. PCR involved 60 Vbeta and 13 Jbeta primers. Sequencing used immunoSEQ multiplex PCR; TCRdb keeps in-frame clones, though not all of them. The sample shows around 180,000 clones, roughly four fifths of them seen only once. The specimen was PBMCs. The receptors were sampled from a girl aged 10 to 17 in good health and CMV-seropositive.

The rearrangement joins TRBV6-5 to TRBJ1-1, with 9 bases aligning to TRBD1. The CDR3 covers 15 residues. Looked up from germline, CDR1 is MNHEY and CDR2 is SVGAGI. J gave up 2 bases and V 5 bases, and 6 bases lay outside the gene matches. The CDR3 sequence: CASSLDRGDNTEAFF. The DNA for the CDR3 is TGTGCCAGCAGTCTGGACAGGGGAGACAACACTGAAGCTTTCTTT.

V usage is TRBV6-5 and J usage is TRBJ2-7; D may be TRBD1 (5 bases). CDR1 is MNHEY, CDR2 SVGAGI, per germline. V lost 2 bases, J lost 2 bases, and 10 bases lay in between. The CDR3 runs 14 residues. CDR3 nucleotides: TGTGCCAGCAGTTACGACAGTCAAACCTACGAGCAGTACTTC. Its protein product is CASSYDSQTYEQYF.

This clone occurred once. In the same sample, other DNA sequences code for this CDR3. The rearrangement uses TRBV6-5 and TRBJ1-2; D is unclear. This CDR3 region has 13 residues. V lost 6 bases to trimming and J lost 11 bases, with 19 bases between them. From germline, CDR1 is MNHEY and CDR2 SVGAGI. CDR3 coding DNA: TGTGCCAGCAGCCACGGGGATAACTATGATTACACCTTC. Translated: CASSHGDNYDYTF.

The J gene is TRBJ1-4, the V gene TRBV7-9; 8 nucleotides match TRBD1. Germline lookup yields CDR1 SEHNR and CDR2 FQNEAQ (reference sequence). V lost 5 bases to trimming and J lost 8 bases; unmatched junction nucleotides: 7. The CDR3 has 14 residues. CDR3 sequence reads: CASSLGQGGEKLFF. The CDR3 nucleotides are TGTGCCAGCAGCCTCGGACAGGGAGGGGAAAAACTGTTTTTT.

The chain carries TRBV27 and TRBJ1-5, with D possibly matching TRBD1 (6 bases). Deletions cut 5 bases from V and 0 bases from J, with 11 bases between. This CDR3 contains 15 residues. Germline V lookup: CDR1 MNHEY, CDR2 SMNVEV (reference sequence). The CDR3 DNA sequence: TGTGCCAGCAGTCCTGACAGGTTTAGCAATCAGCCCCAGCATTTT. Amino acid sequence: CASSPDRFSNQPQHF.

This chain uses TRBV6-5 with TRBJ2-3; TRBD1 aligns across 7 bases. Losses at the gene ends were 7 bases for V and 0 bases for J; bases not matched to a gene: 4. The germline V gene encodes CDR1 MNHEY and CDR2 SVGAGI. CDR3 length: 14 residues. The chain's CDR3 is CASKGGGSTDTQYF. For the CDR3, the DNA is TGTGCCAGCAAAGGGGGCGGGAGCACAGATACGCAGTATTTT.

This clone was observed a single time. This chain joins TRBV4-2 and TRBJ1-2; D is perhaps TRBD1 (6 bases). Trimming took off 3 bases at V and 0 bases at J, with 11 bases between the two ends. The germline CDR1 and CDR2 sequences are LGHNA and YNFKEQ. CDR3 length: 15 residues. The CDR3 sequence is CASSHRGQPNYGYTF. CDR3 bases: TGTGCCAGCAGCCACCGCGGACAGCCTAACTATGGCTACACCTTC.

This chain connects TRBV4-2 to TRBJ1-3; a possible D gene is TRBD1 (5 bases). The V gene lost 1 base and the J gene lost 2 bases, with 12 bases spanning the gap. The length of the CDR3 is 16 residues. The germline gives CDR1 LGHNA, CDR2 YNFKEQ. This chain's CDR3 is CASSQGGGMAGNTIYF. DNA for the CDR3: TGTGCCAGCAGCCAAGGGGGGGGGATGGCTGGAAACACCATATATTTT.

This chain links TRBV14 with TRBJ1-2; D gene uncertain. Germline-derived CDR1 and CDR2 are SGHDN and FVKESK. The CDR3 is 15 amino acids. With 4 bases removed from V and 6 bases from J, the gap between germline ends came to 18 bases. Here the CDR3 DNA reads TGTGCCAGCAGCCCCCTCGAGGAACGGAGTGATGGCTACACCTTC. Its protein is CASSPLEERSDGYTF.

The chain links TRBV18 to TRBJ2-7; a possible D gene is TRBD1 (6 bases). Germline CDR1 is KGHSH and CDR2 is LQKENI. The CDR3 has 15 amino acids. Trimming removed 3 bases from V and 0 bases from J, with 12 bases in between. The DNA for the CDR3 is TGTGCCAGCTCACCCTCGGGACACAACTCCTACGAGCAGTACTTC. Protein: CASSPSGHNSYEQYF.

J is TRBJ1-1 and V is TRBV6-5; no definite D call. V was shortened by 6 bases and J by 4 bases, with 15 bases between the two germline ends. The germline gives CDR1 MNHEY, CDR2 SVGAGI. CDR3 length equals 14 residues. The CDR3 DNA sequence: TGTGCCAGCAGGAAGACGGGAAAGTCCACTGAAGCTTTCTTT. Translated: CASRKTGKSTEAFF.

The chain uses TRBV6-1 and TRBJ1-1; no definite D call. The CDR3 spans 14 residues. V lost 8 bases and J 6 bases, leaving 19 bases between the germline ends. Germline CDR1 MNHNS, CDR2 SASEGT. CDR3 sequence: CASQTQGRRPEAFF. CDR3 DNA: TGTGCCAGCCAAACGCAAGGCAGGAGGCCTGAAGCTTTCTTT.

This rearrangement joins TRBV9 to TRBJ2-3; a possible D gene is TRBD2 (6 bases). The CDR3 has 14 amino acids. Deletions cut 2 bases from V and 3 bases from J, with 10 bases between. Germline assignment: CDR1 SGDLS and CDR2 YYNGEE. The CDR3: CASSVRGVTDTQYF. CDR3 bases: TGTGCCAGCAGCGTCCGCGGGGTTACAGATACGCAGTATTTT.

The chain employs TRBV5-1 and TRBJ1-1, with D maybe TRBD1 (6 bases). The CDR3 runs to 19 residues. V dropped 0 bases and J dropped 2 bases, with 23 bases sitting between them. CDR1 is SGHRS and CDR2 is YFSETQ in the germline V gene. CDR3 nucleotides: TGCGCCAGCAGCTTGGCCGGGGGGCAGGGGACGGGCCTTAACACTGAAGCTTTCTTT. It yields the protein CASSLAGGQGTGLNTEAFF.

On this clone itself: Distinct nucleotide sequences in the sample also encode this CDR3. The CDR3 sequence: CASSPRTVREETQYF. As DNA, the CDR3 is TGTGCCAGCAGCCCCAGGACAGTTCGTGAAGAGACCCAGTACTTC. The chain carries TRBV5-6 and TRBJ2-5, with a possible D match to TRBD1 (6 bases). The CDR3 has 15 amino acids. CDR1 is SGHDT and CDR2 is YYEEEE in the germline V gene. Trimming left V 4 bases short and J 3 bases short, with 16 bases between.

Written as DNA, the CDR3 is TGTGCCAGCAGTTACGCCGGGGGGGGTAAAGGGTACGAGCAGTACTTC. Amino acids: CASSYAGGGKGYEQYF. The chain uses TRBV28 and TRBJ2-5; TRBD2 agrees at 8 bases. Near its end, the DNA agrees better with TRBJ2-7, so the J call may be wrong. CDR3 size: 16 residues. The germline CDR1 and CDR2 sequences are MDHEN and SYDVKM.

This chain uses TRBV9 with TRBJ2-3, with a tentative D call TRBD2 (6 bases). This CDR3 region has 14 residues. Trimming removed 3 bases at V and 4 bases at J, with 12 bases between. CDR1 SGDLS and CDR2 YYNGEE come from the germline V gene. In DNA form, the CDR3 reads TGTGCCAGCAGCGCTGCGGGGAACTCAGATACGCAGTATTTT. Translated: CASSAAGNSDTQYF.

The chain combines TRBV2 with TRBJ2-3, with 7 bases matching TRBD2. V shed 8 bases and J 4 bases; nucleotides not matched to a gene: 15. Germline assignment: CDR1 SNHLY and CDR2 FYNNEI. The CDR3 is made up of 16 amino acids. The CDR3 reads CASLREGVNAADTQYF. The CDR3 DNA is TGTGCCAGCCTGAGGGAGGGAGTAAATGCCGCAGATACGCAGTATTTT.

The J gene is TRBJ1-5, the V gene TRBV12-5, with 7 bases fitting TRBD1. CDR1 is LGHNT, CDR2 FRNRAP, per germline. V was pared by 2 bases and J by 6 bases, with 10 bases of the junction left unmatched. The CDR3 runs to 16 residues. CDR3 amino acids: CASGLSRRTGVQPQHF. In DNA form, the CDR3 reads TGTGCTAGTGGTTTGTCCCGCCGAACAGGGGTTCAGCCCCAGCATTTT.

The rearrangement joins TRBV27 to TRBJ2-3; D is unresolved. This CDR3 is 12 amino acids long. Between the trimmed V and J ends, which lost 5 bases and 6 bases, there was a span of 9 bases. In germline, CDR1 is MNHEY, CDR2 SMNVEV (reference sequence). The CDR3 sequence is CASSPSVDTQYF. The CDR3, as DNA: TGTGCCAGCAGTCCCTCGGTCGATACGCAGTATTTT.

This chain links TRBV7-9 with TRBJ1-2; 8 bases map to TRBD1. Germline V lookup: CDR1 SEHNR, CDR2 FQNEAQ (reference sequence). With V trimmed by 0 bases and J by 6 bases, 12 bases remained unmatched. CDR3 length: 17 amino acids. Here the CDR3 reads CASSLALVAGGKNGYTF. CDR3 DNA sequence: TGTGCCAGCAGCTTAGCGCTTGTGGCAGGGGGCAAGAATGGCTACACCTTC. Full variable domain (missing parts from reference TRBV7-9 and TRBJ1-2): DTGVSQNPRHKITKRGQNVTFRCDPISEHNRLYWYRQTLGQGPEFLTYFQNEAQLEKSRLLSDRFSAERPKGSFSTLEIQRTEQGDSAMYLCASSLALVAGGKNGYTFGSGTRLTVV.

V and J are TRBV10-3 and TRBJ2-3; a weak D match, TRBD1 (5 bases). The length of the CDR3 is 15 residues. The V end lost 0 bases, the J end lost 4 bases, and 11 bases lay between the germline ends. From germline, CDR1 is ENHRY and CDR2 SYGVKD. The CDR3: CAISESAGYPDTQYF. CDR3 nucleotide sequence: TGTGCCATCAGTGAGTCGGCAGGGTACCCAGATACGCAGTATTTT.

DNA of the CDR3: TGTGCCAGCAGCGTACTGACAGATTATAATTCACCCCTCCACTTT. It translates to CASSVLTDYNSPLHF. The J gene is TRBJ1-6, the V gene TRBV9; D might be TRBD1 (5 bases). V shed 1 base and J shed 4 bases, with 9 bases lying between them. Germline V gives CDR1 SGDLS, CDR2 YYNGEE. This CDR3 is 15 amino acids long.

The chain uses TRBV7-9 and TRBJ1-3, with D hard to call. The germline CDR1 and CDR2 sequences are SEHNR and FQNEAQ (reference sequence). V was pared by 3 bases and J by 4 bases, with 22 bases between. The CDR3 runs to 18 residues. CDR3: CASSFALSIPSGGNTIYF. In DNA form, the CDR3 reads TGTGCCAGCAGCTTTGCCCTTTCGATACCCTCGGGAGGAAACACCATATATTTT.

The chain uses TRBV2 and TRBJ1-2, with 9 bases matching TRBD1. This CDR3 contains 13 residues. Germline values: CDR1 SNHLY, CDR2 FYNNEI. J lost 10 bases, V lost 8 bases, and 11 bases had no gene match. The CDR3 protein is CASPPGQGISYTF. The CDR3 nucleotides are TGTGCCAGCCCCCCCGGACAGGGGATTTCCTACACCTTC.

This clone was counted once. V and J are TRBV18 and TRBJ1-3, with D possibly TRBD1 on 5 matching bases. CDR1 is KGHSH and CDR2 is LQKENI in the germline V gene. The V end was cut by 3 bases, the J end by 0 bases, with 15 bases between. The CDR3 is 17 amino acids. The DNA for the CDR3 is TGTGCCAGCTCACCGGACGGGGACTTGCTCTCTGGAAACACCATATATTTT. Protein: CASSPDGDLLSGNTIYF. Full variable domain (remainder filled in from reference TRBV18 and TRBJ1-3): NAGVMQNPRHLVRRRGQEARLRCSPMKGHSHVYWYRQLPEEGLKFMVYLQKENIIDESGMPKERFSAEFPKEGPSILRIQQVVRGDSAAYFCASSPDGDLLSGNTIYFGEGSWLTVV.

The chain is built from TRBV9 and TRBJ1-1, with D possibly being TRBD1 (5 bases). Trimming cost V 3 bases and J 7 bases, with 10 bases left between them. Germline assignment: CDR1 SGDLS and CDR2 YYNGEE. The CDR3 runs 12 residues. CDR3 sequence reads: CASSAAGGEAFF. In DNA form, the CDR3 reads TGTGCCAGCAGCGCGGCCGGGGGTGAAGCTTTCTTT. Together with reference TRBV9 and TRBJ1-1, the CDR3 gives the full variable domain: DSGVTQTPKHLITATGQRVTLRCSPRSGDLSVYWYQQSLDQGLQFLIQYYNGEERAKGNILERFSAQQFPDLHSELNLSSLELGDSALYFCASSAAGGEAFFGQGTRLTVV.

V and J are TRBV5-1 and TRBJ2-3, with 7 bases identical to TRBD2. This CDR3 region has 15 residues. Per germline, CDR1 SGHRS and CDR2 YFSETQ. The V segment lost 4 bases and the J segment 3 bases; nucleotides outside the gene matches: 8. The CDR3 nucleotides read TGCGCCAGCAGCGCCGGGACTACTCGGACAGATACGCAGTATTTT. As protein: CASSAGTTRTDTQYF.

The CDR3 loop reads CSARIDRITYEQYF. CDR3 in DNA: TGCAGCGCCAGGATCGACAGGATTACCTACGAGCAGTACTTC. The chain links TRBV29-1 to TRBJ2-7, with D maybe TRBD1 (6 bases). The V end lost 7 bases, the J end lost 2 bases, and 18 bases lay between the germline ends. The CDR3 totals 14 residues. Germline V gives CDR1 SQVTM, CDR2 ANQGSEA.

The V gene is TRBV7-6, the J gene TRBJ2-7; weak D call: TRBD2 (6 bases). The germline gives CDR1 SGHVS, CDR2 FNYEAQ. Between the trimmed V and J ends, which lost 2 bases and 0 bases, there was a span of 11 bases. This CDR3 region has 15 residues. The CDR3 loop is CASSLLGGSSYEQYF. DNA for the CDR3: TGTGCCAGCAGCTTACTCGGGGGATCCTCCTACGAGCAGTACTTC.